This T cell receptor beta chain was recorded in a study of CD8 T cells in ankylosing spondylitis. In TCRdb, the 5' RACE reads were re-called with MiXCR into one record per CDR3 protein. Here the sample spans nearly 250,000 distinct CDR3 sequences, more than 25% being singletons. Study-wide findings and caveats: Apparently characteristic of ankylosing spondylitis blood was a TCR beta motif (roughly eight highly homologous variants).

This CDR3 spans 13 amino acids. V dropped 3 bases and J dropped 3 bases, with 12 bases sitting between them. CDR1 DFQATT and CDR2 SNEGSKA come from the germline V gene (reference sequence). About this clonotype: Its antigen is currently unknown.

This TCR came from a male donor with ankylosing spondylitis or in good health (not recorded which). Sequenced input: blood, either unsorted or a sorted T cell fraction (not recorded which). The chain joins TRBV20-1 to TRBJ2-7; D remains unclear. CDR3 DNA: TGCAGTGCTAGTTCCAGGAGCCTCTACGAGCAGTACTTC. It yields the protein CSASSRSLYEQYF.